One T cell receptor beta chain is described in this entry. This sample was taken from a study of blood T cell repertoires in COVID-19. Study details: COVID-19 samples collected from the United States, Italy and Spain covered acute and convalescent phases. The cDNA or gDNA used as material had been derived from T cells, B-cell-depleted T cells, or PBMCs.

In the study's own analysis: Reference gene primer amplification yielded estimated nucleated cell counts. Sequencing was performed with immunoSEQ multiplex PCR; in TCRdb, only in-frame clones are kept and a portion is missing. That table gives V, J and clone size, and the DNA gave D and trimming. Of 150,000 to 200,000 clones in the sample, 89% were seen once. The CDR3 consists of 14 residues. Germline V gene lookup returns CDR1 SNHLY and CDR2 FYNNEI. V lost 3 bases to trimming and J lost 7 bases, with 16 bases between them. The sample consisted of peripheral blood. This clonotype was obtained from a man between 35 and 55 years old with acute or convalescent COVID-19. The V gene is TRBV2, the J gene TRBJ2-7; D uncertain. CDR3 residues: CASSEASRLDEQYF. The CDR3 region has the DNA TGTGCCAGCAGTGAGGCGTCGAGGCTGGATGAGCAGTACTTC.